This T cell receptor beta chain was documented in a study of CD8 T cells in Susac syndrome (dated by TCRdb to about 2019). About the investigation overall: Whether CD8+ T cell activation and differentiation in Susac syndrome was antigen driven was tested using repertoire sequencing. The clonality of the CD8+ T cell repertoire was compared across some eleven healthy donors, about 14 Susac syndrome patients and around 16 multiple sclerosis patients.

RNA was extracted using the RNeasy kit, and roughly 0.5 to 1 ug of the RNA was reverse transcribed with random hexamers. TCR beta CDR3 regions were amplified with the immunoSEQ multiplex PCR assay covering 54 Vbeta and 13 Jbeta segments. PCR amplification bias was corrected using a synthetic template baseline for primer optimization and computational correction. Regarding the original processing steps: Reads were annotated to V, D and J genes per IMGT and analyzed with immunoSEQ Analyzer, keeping only productive sequences. Clonality was calculated as one minus the Shannon entropy normalized by log2 of the number of productive unique sequences. For each patient and control, public and private clones were evaluated within the 100 most prevalent clones. Clones were defined as Susac-specific if absent from the healthy and MS cohorts, from under 1,200 published viral clones and from other ImmuneACCESS disease sequences. The public reads were run again by TCRdb, first through fastp at Q25 and then through MiXCR, and only productive beta chains were kept. Identical CDR3 proteins give one entry, which carries the most common genes and DNA. It is TCRdb's table, rather than the study itself, that gives the V and J calls and clone size. The sample has some 300,000 distinct CDR3 sequences on record, approximately 85% of them singletons. The ten largest clones add up to around 0.11% of the sample.

Peripheral blood CD8+ and CD4+ T cells from healthy donors, Susac syndrome patients and multiple sclerosis patients were profiled by high-throughput TCR beta sequencing. Multiple sclerosis controls were treatment-naive patients with stable or active relapsing-remitting disease fulfilling revised McDonald criteria. Bulk CD8+ and CD4+ T cells were purified magnetically by negative isolation, whereas CD8+ TEMRA cells were enriched by FACS. Blood was collected in EDTA tubes and processed within 24 hours, with PBMCs isolated through density gradient centrifugation. PBMCs intended for TCR sequencing were frozen in liquid nitrogen and were later thawed in a 37 degrees C water bath. Purity of sorted or isolated CD4+, CD8+ and CD8+ TEMRA cells was at least 90%. At the junction V is shortened by 6 bases and J by 0 bases, with 15 bases in between. The CDR3 runs 16 amino acids, cysteine and phenylalanine included. The retained sequence is limited to the CDR3, 48 bases, with the frame set at the first base.

Study-wide conclusions, independent of this receptor: The number of individuals in the TCR sequencing and HLA analysis was acknowledged as relatively small.

Worth noting for this clonotype: The antigen this receptor binds is unknown. No base-level quality is on record; no much larger clone is a single base apart.

The sequenced sample consisted of CD8+ T cells from PBMCs. The clonotype was recovered from a human donor with multiple sclerosis. The rearrangement combines TRBV12-3 or TRBV12-4 with TRBJ2-1; TRBD1 is perhaps the D gene, given 6 matching bases. Here is the DNA: TGTGCCAGCAGACTCCACCTCAGGGGCTCCTACAATGAGCAGTTCTTC. Its protein is CASRLHLRGSYNEQFF.